A selection of T cell receptor beta chains follows, all from one sample in a study of CD8 T cells in ankylosing spondylitis. MiXCR, applied by TCRdb to the 5' RACE reads, yields one record per CDR3 protein. The sample has roughly 150,000 distinct CDR3 sequences, 8.5% to 10% seen once. The sequencing sample was made of blood, either unsorted or a sorted T cell fraction (not recorded which). All receptors come from a female donor with ankylosing spondylitis or in good health (not recorded which). Both conserved end residues are part of each CDR3. A D gene is named only where the DNA matches it firmly. Expanded clones are given a class, and other clones once, few, many or no size at all.

D: TRBD1; V: TRBV11-2; J: TRBJ1-1; size: -; DNA: TGTGCCAGCAGCTTGTTCCAGGGGGACACTGAAGCTTTCTTT; CDR3: CASSLFQGDTEAFF
D: -; V: TRBV15; J: TRBJ1-2; size: -; DNA: TGTGCCACCAGCAGAGATAAGGCAGGGAATAACTATGGCTACACCTTC; CDR3: CATSRDKAGNNYGYTF
D: -; V: TRBV30; J: TRBJ2-7; size: few; DNA: TGTGCCTGCCACGAGGAGGGGATCTACGAGCAGTACTTC; CDR3: CACHEEGIYEQYF
D: -; V: TRBV7-9; J: TRBJ1-2; size: few; DNA: TGTGCCAGCAGCTTGAAAGACCGGGAACCTGGCTACACCTTC; CDR3: CASSLKDREPGYTF
D: -; V: TRBV7-8; J: TRBJ2-5; size: few; DNA: TGTGCCAGCAGCTTAGAAGCAGAGGGCGAGACCCAGTACTTC; CDR3: CASSLEAEGETQYF
D: -; V: TRBV20-1; J: TRBJ2-1; size: -; DNA: TGCAGTGCTAGTGGTGGGAGAAGGACCTACAATGAGCAGTTCTTC; CDR3: CSASGGRRTYNEQFF
D: -; V: TRBV9; J: TRBJ1-2; size: many; DNA: TGTGCCAGCAGCGTAAACGGCAGGGAAGTTGGTGGCTACACCTTC; CDR3: CASSVNGREVGGYTF
D: TRBD2; V: TRBV7-6; J: TRBJ2-1; size: -; DNA: TGTGCCAGCAGCTTAGATGGGAGGGATGAGCAGTTCTTC; CDR3: CASSLDGRDEQFF
D: TRBD2; V: TRBV30; J: TRBJ2-4; size: -; DNA: TGTGCCTGGAGTGTACTAGCGGGAGGGGGAAACATTCAGTACTTC; CDR3: CAWSVLAGGGNIQYF
D: -; V: TRBV12-3/TRBV12-4; J: TRBJ1-2; size: -; DNA: TGTGCCAGCAGTTTAACCGGTGCCCTCTATGGCTACACCTTC; CDR3: CASSLTGALYGYTF
D: TRBD2; V: TRBV29-1; J: TRBJ2-3; size: many; DNA: TGCAGCGTTGTCCCCCGGGAGGGCCCCACAGATACGCAGTATTTT; CDR3: CSVVPREGPTDTQYF
D: -; V: TRBV7-9; J: TRBJ2-2; size: many; DNA: TGTGCCAGCAGCTTATCGGCCGGGGAGCTGTTTTTT; CDR3: CASSLSAGELFF
D: -; V: TRBV9; J: TRBJ2-7; size: few; DNA: TGTGCCAGCAGCGCCACAGAAAACTGGGGCCACGAGCAGTACTTC; CDR3: CASSATENWGHEQYF
D: TRBD1; V: TRBV24-1; J: TRBJ2-2; size: -; DNA: TGTGCCACCAGTGACCCGACAGGGACCGGGGAGCTGTTTTTT; CDR3: CATSDPTGTGELFF
D: -; V: TRBV14; J: TRBJ1-1; size: few; DNA: TGTGCCAGCAGCCAAGAGAACACTGAAGCTTTCTTT; CDR3: CASSQENTEAFF
D: TRBD2; V: TRBV6-2/TRBV6-3; J: TRBJ2-1; size: -; DNA: TGTGCCAGCAGTCCACTAGCGAGCTCCTACAATGAGCAGTTCTTC; CDR3: CASSPLASSYNEQFF
D: -; V: TRBV4-3; J: TRBJ1-5; size: few; DNA: TGCGCCAGCAGCCTCGGTTCCTACAATCAGCCCCAGCATTTT; CDR3: CASSLGSYNQPQHF
D: -; V: TRBV21-1; J: TRBJ2-7; size: few; DNA: TGTGCCAGCAGCAAAGGGGAGTACGAGCAGTACTTC; CDR3: CASSKGEYEQYF
D: -; V: TRBV11-2; J: TRBJ1-6; size: -; DNA: TGTGCCAGCAGTTTACACACGGAAGCTAATTCACCCCTCCACTTT; CDR3: CASSLHTEANSPLHF
D: -; V: TRBV12-3/TRBV12-4; J: TRBJ2-3; size: -; DNA: TGTGCCAGCAGTTCGGAGGGACCGAGTGGGGATACGCAGTATTTT; CDR3: CASSSEGPSGDTQYF
D: -; V: TRBV19; J: TRBJ2-3; size: -; DNA: TGTGCCAGTAGTATAGAAGGTTCCAGAGCCACAGATACGCAGTATTTT; CDR3: CASSIEGSRATDTQYF
D: TRBD1; V: TRBV7-9; J: TRBJ2-7; size: -; DNA: TGTGCCAGCAGCTTGAGTGGGGGACAGGGCTACGAGCAGTACTTC; CDR3: CASSLSGGQGYEQYF
D: -; V: TRBV29-1; J: TRBJ1-2; size: many; DNA: TGCAGCGTTATATCAGGGGACTATGGCTACACCTTC; CDR3: CSVISGDYGYTF
D: -; V: TRBV6-2/TRBV6-3; J: TRBJ2-1; size: many; DNA: TGTGCCAGCAGCCATACCCGGAGTGGCAGGGGCAATGAGCAGTTCTTC; CDR3: CASSHTRSGRGNEQFF
D: -; V: TRBV5-5; J: TRBJ2-1; size: -; DNA: TGTGCCAGCAGCTGGGGGATGGGGGGTTCCTACAATGAGCAGTTCTTC; CDR3: CASSWGMGGSYNEQFF
D: TRBD2; V: TRBV6-2/TRBV6-3; J: TRBJ2-7; size: few; DNA: TGTGCCAGCAGTTACTCGATGTTTAGCGGGGGCTACGAGCAGTACTTC; CDR3: CASSYSMFSGGYEQYF